The entry below describes one T cell receptor beta chain. There are 18 residues in the CDR3. Trimming stripped 5 bases from V and 0 bases from J, with 20 bases between. Germline lookup yields CDR1 SGHVS and CDR2 FNYEAQ. The data originate from a study of molecular identifiers for immune sequencing clone quantification. TCRdb processed the PCR reads anew with MiXCR; each CDR3 protein has one entry. This sample carries 100,000 or so distinct CDR3 sequences, about 35% of them seen once, and the ten largest clones take around 4.2%. The sequence was collected from a human donor in good health. Some libraries in this study had Jurkat cell RNA spiked in. Material: naive CD8+ T cells from blood, with Jurkat cell RNA spiked in. This sample's subset: FACS-sorted CD8+CD4-CCR7+CD45RA+ naive T cells. The V gene is TRBV7-6, the J gene TRBJ1-5, with a tentative D call TRBD1 (6 bases). CDR3 in amino acids: CASSRKGGGDYSNQPQHF. CDR3 in DNA: TGTGCCAGCAGCCGCAAGGGGGGCGGGGATTATAGCAATCAGCCCCAGCATTTT.